This TCR beta chain originates from a study of early T cells in non-severe SARS-CoV-2 infection. Study outcomes and limitations: The VDJdb matching leaned toward anti-spike CD8 responses and overlooked private and CD4 specificities.

TCRdb re-derived calls from the 5' RACE reads in MiXCR, one entry per CDR3 protein. Counted here are tens of thousands of distinct CDR3 sequences, over 3.5% occurring once; the ten biggest clones make up 4.5% to 6%. This clonotype was counted at least ten times. Antigen unknown. What was sequenced was whole blood. This receptor was obtained from an adult who was a healthcare worker with PCR-confirmed SARS-CoV-2 infection or an uninfected control (not recorded which).

This CDR3 reads CASSQPGRTHNEQFF. The CDR3 DNA follows: TGTGCCAGCAGCCAACCGGGACGCACACACAATGAGCAGTTCTTC. V is TRBV4-2 and J is TRBJ2-1; D tentatively fits TRBD1 or TRBD2 (5 bases each). CDR3 length: 15 residues. Trimming stripped 2 bases from V and 5 bases from J, with 13 bases between. Germline CDR1 and CDR2: LGHNA and YNFKEQ.